The T cell receptor (beta chain) under discussion was sequenced for a study of T cell responses to AZD1222 COVID-19 vaccine (dated by TCRdb to the early 2020s). About the study as a whole: A total of approximately 240 trial participants underwent TCR sequencing, of whom about 200 received two doses of AZD1222 and about 25 received two doses of the MenACWY control vaccine. Trial participants were enrolled by age into 18-55, 56-69 and 70-plus year subgroups, with about 150, 28 and 57 TCR-sequenced participants respectively. What the research found in general, with its limitations: A significant rise in spike-specific TCR breadth and depth was observed after two AZD1222 doses relative to day 0 and relative to MenACWY recipients. Conclusions about previously exposed vaccinees are limited because only six or seven AZD1222 recipients were SARS-CoV-2 seropositive at baseline. Vaccine-associated CD4 TCRs spanned the whole spike protein, with dominant responses in regions 160-218 and 743-854. The 56-69-year group was small, and its depth increase did not reach significance, likely because of low power. Most participants were white British and females outnumbered males, and the authors suggested that clonal diversity may have been underestimated. No day 14 peak-response samples were available, so repertoires were characterized only after the peak T cell response. Reportedly, almost half of the unique spike-specific TCRs recognized epitopes lying outside the regions that are mutated in the B.1.351 and B.1.1.7 variants.

Deletion took 10 bases off V and 3 bases off J, with a span of 19 bases between the germline ends. Taken from cysteine to phenylalanine, the CDR3 has 14 residues. This entry keeps only the CDR3 DNA: 42 bases, framed from base 1. The CDR1 and CDR2 encoded by the germline V gene are SGHTA and FQGNSA. The CDR3 regions of human TCRbeta chains were analyzed by immunosequencing. The published analysis was carried out like this. TCRs in the repertoires were matched against a reference library of SARS-CoV-2-specific TCRs that had been generated with the MIRA antigen-specificity platform. Breadth was defined as the fraction of unique TCRs that were SARS-CoV-2-associated, and depth was defined as the fraction of total T cells that were SARS-CoV-2-associated. Using the MIRA data, every spike-specific TCR was mapped to the spike region that the TCR reacted to and assigned to either a CD4 or a CD8 class. Log10-transformed breadth and depth values were compared by one-way ANOVA with Sidak's multiple comparisons tests. TCRdb stores this immuneACCESS table with in-frame sequences only. Part of the clones is absent; in the studies checked, under half of the shortfall reflects unresolved V genes, and no reason is known for the rest. V, J and clone size were drawn from that table, and D and trimming were deduced from the DNA. This sample gives roughly 70,000 clones in total; 70% to 90% of them show up just once. The ten largest clonotypes hold approximately 5% of the sample.

With respect to this clone: Its antigen remains unidentified. The sample holds no much larger clone one base away, and base qualities are not on file.

Read against the paper, the sample's time point label means: about 28 days (+/-7) after the second vaccine dose. The treatment or condition tag for this specimen amounts to: meningococcal conjugate vaccine given as trial control. Vaccinee samples were obtained from the UK trials COV001 and COV002, which included a single-blind randomized controlled phase 2/3 trial of AZD1222 (ChAdOx1 nCoV-19) in healthy adults. For TCRbeta chain sequencing, PBMC samples from trial participants were taken at day 0 and at day 28 after the second dose. The chain was built from TRBV7-2 and TRBJ2-7, with the D gene not clear enough to name. The receptor was derived from an adult who received the MenACWY meningococcal vaccine as a control. The starting material was peripheral blood, obtained 28 days after the second dose of the MenACWY control vaccine. The nucleotide sequence reads as follows: TGTGCCACCAAGCCCAGGAGCCAGGACTACGAGCAGTACTTC. Its translation reads: CATKPRSQDYEQYF.